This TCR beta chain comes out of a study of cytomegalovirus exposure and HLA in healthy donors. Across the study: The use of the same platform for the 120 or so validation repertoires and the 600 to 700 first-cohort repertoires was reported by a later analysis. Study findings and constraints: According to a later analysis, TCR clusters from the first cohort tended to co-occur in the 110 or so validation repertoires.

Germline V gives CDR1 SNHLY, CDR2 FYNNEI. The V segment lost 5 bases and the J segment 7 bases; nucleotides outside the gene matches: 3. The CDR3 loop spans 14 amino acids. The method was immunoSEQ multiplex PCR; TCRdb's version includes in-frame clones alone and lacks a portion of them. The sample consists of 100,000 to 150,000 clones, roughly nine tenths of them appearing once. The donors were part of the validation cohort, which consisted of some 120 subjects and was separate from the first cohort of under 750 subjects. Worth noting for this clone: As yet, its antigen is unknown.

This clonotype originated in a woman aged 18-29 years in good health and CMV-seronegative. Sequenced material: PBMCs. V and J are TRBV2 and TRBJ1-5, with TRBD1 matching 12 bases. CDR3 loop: CASSSGTGGQPQHF. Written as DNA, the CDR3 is TGTGCCAGCAGTTCCGGGACAGGGGGCCAGCCCCAGCATTTT.